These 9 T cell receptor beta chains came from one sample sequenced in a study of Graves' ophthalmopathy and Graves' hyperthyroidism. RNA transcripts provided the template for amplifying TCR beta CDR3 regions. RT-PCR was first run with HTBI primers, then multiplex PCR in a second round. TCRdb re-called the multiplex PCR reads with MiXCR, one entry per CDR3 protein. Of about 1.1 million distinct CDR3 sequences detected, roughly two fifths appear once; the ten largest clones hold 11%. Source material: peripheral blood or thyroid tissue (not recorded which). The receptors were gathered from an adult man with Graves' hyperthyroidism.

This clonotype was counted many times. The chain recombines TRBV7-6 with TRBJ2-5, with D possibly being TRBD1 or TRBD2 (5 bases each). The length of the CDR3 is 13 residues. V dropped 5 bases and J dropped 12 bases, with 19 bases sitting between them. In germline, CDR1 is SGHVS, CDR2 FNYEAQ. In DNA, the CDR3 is TGTGCCAGCAGCACTTGGGGGAAAATCTCCAAGTACTTC. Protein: CASSTWGKISKYF. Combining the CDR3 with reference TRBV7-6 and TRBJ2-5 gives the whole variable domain GAGVSQSPRYKVTKRGQDVALRCDPISGHVSLYWYRQALGQGPEFLTYFNYEAQQDKSGLPNDRFSAERPEGSISTLTIQRTEQRDSAMYRCASSTWGKISKYFGPGTRLLVL.

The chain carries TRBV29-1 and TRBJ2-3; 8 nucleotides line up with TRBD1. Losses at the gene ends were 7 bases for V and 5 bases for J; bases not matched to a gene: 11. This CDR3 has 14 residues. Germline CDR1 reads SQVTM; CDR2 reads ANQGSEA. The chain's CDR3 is CSAGTGWPGDTQYF. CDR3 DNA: TGCAGCGCGGGGACAGGATGGCCAGGAGATACGCAGTATTTT.

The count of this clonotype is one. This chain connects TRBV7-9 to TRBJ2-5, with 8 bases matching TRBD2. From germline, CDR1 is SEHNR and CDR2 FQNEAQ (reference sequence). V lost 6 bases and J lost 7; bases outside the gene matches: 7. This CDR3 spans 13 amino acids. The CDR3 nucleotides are TGTGCCAGCAGTAGGCGGGGGGCAAGGACCCAGTACTTC. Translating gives CASSRRGARTQYF.

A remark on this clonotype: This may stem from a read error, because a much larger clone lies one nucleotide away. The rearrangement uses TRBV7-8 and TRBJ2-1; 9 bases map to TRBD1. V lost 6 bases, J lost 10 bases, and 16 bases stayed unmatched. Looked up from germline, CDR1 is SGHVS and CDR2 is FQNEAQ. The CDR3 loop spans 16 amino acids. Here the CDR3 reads CASRSGTGMILREQFF. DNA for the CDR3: TGTGCCAGCAGGTCTGGGACAGGGATGATTCTACGGGAGCAGTTCTTC.

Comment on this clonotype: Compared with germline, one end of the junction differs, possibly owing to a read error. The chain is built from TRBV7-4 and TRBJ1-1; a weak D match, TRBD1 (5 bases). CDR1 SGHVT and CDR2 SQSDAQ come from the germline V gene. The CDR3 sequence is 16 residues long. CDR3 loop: CASSPMDKANEREALF. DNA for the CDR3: TGTGCCAGCAGCCCAATGGACAAGGCAAATGAAAGAGAAGCTCTCTTT. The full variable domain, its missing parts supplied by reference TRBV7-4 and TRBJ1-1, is GAGVSQSPRYKVAKRGRDVALRCDSISGHVTLYWYRQTLGQGSEVLTYSQSDAQRDKSGRPSGRFSAERPERSVSTLKIQRTEQGDSAVYLCASSPMDKANEREALFGQGTRLTVV.

The CDR3 here is CATSRDLGGQGSSYEQYF. The CDR3 nucleotides read TGTGCCACCAGCAGAGATCTTGGGGGACAGGGGAGCTCCTACGAGCAGTACTTC. The J gene is TRBJ2-7, the V gene TRBV15, with 10 bases lining up with TRBD1. CDR3 size: 18 residues. After removal of 0 bases from V and 0 bases from J, the junction contained 8 bases not matched to a gene. The V gene's germline CDR1 is LNHNV and CDR2 YYDKDF (reference sequence). Variable domain in full (rest from reference TRBV15 and TRBJ2-7): DAMVIQNPRYQVTQFGKPVTLSCSQTLNHNVMYWYQQKSSQAPKLLFHYYDKDFNNEADTPDNFQSRRPNTSFCFLDIRSPGLGDTAMYLCATSRDLGGQGSSYEQYFGPGTRLTVT.

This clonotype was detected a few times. The DNA for the CDR3 is TGTGCCAGCAGGGAACAGGGGGCTGAAAAACTGTTTTTT. Its translation: CASREQGAEKLFF. The rearrangement uses TRBV2 and TRBJ1-4; 9 nucleotides match TRBD1. The CDR3 loop spans 13 amino acids. CDR1 SNHLY and CDR2 FYNNEI come from the germline V gene. V lost 6 bases, J lost 7 bases, and 3 bases stayed unmatched.

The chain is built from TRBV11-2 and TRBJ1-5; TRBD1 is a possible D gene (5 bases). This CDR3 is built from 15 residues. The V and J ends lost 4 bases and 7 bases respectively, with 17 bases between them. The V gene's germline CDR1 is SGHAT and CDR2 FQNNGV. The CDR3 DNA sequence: TGTGCCAGCAGCTCAGAGGCCGGGGGTCACCAGCCCCAGCATTTT. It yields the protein CASSSEAGGHQPQHF.

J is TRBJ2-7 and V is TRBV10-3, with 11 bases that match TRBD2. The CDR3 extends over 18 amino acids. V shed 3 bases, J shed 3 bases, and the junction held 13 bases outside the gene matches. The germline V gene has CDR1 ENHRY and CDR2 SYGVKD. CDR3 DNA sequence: TGTGCCATCAGTGAAGCCAGACTAGCGGGACGGGGGGACTACGAGCAGTACTTC. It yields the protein CAISEARLAGRGDYEQYF.